A selection of T cell receptor beta chains follows, all from one sample in a study of monozygotic twins with inflammatory bowel disease. Following a re-call of the 5' RACE reads, TCRdb has one entry per CDR3 protein and lacks DNA. In all, the sample yields about 380,000 distinct CDR3 sequences. The source material was blood. These receptors were collected from a human donor with ulcerative colitis or Crohn's disease, or a healthy co-twin of an affected twin (not recorded which). The CDR3 runs from the conserved cysteine through the conserved F or W.

len,v_gene,j_gene,CDR3aa
14,TRBV2,TRBJ2-1,CASRRELAINEQFF
14,TRBV7-6,TRBJ2-4,CASSSGQGQNIQYF
15,TRBV29-1,TRBJ2-5,CSVGRLSWGQETQYF
19,TRBV9,TRBJ2-2,CASSVETGGFRPNTGELFF
15,TRBV20-1,TRBJ2-1,CSARDPSGSYNEQFF
15,TRBV5-1,TRBJ2-4,CASRSGTGTFDIQYF
13,TRBV18,TRBJ2-7,CASSPIQAGEQYF
14,TRBV30,TRBJ2-1,CAWSRLAIRNEQFF
15,TRBV19,TRBJ2-7,CASRSGGGASYEQYF
12,TRBV15,TRBJ1-2,CATRSINYGYTF
15,TRBV12-3/TRBV12-4,TRBJ2-1,CASSFQRGSSNEQFF
15,TRBV7-2,TRBJ2-5,CASSSTRVSAETQYF
17,TRBV3-1,TRBJ2-2,CASRPSWLGTNTGELFF
12,TRBV20-1,TRBJ2-7,CSAIRQPYEQYF
13,TRBV3-1,TRBJ2-3,CASSLATTDTQYF
18,TRBV6-1,TRBJ2-3,CASSEALTATGTSDTQYF
15,TRBV15,TRBJ2-2,CATSRDRANTGELFF
15,TRBV7-6,TRBJ1-1,CASSLEGALSTEAFF
14,TRBV27,TRBJ2-7,CASSFGRARPEQYF
16,TRBV6-1,TRBJ2-5,CASYSPREENQETQYF
16,TRBV6-2/TRBV6-3,TRBJ2-7,CASSSHQTSGSYEQYF
15,TRBV5-1,TRBJ1-3,CASSSQLSSGNTIYF
16,TRBV18,TRBJ1-4,CASSPSVSQLDEKLFF
13,TRBV4-3,TRBJ2-3,CASSQDSIDTQYF
14,TRBV7-2,TRBJ2-3,CASSSQGGPDTQYF
16,TRBV7-2,TRBJ2-1,CASLNSGGLSNNEQFF
13,TRBV11-2,TRBJ2-5,CASSLAGLETQYF
13,TRBV19,TRBJ2-1,CASSIGGDNEQFF
14,TRBV6-5,TRBJ1-4,CASSYDRGGEKLFF
14,TRBV7-6,TRBJ2-2,CASSPGQHTGELFF
18,TRBV5-1,TRBJ2-6,CASSLTATSYSGANVLTF
14,TRBV3-1,TRBJ2-1,CASSSRLVMNEQFF
15,TRBV18,TRBJ2-2,CASSPLGGNTGELFF
15,TRBV4-3,TRBJ1-6,CASSQDHRYNSPLHF
13,TRBV29-1,TRBJ1-2,CSVERQDNYGYTF
16,TRBV4-2,TRBJ2-5,CASSQDPGLALETQYF
14,TRBV25-1,TRBJ1-1,CASSVRQGNTEAFF
14,TRBV6-2/TRBV6-3,TRBJ1-4,CASSYERIDKKLFF
17,TRBV5-4,TRBJ2-7,CASSLEVETSGGYEQYF
18,TRBV6-5,TRBJ1-1,CASSYSRDRVGKRSGSFF
12,TRBV20-1,TRBJ1-1,CSARGGTAEAFF
14,TRBV12-3/TRBV12-4,TRBJ1-1,CASSLGRMNTEAFF
14,TRBV18,TRBJ2-5,CASSLSIVGETQYF
12,TRBV11-2,TRBJ1-1,CASGLRNTEAFF
16,TRBV20-1,TRBJ1-1,CSASPLLGPGRTEAFF
15,TRBV20-1,TRBJ1-6,CSARRGGVDNSPLHF
16,TRBV7-3,TRBJ2-2,CASSLRIGANTGELFF
16,TRBV6-1,TRBJ2-2,CASIDNDKLNTGKLFF
14,TRBV5-1,TRBJ2-7,CASSFGWDGYEQYF
18,TRBV5-1,TRBJ2-5,CASSLLKGQGARQETQYF
14,TRBV6-1,TRBJ2-7,CASSTRDRYYEQYF
15,TRBV6-1,TRBJ1-6,CASSPRREGNSPLHF
16,TRBV5-1,TRBJ2-3,CASSLALGDRAGTQYF
15,TRBV3-1,TRBJ1-5,CASSQMSGLGQPQHF
15,TRBV7-8,TRBJ2-2,CASSFGQGRTGELFF